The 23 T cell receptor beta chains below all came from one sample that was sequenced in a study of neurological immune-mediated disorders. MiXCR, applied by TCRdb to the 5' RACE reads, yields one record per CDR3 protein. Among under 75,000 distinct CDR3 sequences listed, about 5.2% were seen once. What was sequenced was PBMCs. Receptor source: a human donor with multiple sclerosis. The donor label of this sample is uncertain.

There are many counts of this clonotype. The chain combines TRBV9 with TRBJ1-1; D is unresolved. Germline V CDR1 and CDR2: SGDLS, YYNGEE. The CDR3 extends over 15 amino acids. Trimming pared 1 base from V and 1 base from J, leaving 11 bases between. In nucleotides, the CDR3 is TGTGCCAGCAGCGTAAGCAGTGCTGGGAACACTGAAGCTTTCTTT. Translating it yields CASSVSSAGNTEAFF.

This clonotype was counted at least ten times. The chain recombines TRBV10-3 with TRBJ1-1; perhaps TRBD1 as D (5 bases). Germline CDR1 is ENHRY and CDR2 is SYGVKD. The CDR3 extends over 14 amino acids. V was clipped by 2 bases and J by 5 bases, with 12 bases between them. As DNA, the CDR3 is TGTGCCATCAGTGAGACGGCAGGGAGGACTGAAGCTTTCTTT. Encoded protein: CAISETAGRTEAFF.

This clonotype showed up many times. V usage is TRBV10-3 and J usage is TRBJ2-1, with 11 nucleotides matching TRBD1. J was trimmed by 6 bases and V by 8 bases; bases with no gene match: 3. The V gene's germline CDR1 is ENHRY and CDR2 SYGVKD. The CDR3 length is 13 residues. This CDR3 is CAIQGTGGNEQFF. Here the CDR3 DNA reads TGTGCCATCCAGGGGACAGGGGGCAATGAGCAGTTCTTC.

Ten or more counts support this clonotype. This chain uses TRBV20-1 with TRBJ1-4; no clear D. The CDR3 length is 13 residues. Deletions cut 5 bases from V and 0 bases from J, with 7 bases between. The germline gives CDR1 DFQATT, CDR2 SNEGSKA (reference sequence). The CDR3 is CSADNSTNEKLFF. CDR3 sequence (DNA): TGCAGTGCTGACAACTCAACTAATGAAAAACTGTTTTTT.

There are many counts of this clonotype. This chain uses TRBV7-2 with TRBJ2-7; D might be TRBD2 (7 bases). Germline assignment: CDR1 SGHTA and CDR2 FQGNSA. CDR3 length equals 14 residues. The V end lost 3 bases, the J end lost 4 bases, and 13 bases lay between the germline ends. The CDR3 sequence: CASSLRGGLYEQYF. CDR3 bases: TGTGCCAGCAGCTTGAGGGGGGGACTTTACGAGCAGTACTTC. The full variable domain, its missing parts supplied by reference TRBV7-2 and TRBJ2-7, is GAGVSQSPSNKVTEKGKDVELRCDPISGHTALYWYRQSLGQGLEFLIYFQGNSAPDKSGLPSDRFSAERTGGSVSTLTIQRTQQEDSAVYLCASSLRGGLYEQYFGPGTRLTVT.

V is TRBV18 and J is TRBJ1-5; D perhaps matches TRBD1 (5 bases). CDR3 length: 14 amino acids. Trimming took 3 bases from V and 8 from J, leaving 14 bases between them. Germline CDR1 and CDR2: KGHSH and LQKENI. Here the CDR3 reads CASSPGDGPEPQHF. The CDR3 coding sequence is TGTGCCAGCTCACCTGGGGACGGCCCGGAGCCCCAGCATTTT.

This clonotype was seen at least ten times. CDR3 in amino acids: CASSLGPEAFF. The CDR3 nucleotides read TGCGCCAGCAGCTTGGGTCCTGAAGCTTTCTTT. This sequence joins TRBV5-1 and TRBJ1-1; unclear D gene. The CDR3 runs to 11 residues. Germline-derived CDR1 and CDR2 are SGHRS and YFSETQ. V gave up 0 bases and J gave up 6 bases, with 3 bases separating them.

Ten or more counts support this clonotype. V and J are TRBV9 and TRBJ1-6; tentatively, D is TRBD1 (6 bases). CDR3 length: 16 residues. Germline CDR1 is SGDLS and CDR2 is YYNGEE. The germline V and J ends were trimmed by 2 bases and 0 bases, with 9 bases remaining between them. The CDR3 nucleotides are TGTGCCAGCAGCGTGGGGGCAAGCTCCTATAATTCACCCCTCCACTTT. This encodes CASSVGASSYNSPLHF. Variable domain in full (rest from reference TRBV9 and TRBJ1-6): DSGVTQTPKHLITATGQRVTLRCSPRSGDLSVYWYQQSLDQGLQFLIQYYNGEERAKGNILERFSAQQFPDLHSELNLSSLELGDSALYFCASSVGASSYNSPLHFGNGTRLTVT.

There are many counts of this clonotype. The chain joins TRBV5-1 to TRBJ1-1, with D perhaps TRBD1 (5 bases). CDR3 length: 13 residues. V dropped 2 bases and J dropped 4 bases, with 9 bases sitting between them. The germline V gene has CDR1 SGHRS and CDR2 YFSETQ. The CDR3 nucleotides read TGCGCCAGCAGCTTTCCGGACACCACTGAAGCTTTCTTT. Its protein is CASSFPDTTEAFF.

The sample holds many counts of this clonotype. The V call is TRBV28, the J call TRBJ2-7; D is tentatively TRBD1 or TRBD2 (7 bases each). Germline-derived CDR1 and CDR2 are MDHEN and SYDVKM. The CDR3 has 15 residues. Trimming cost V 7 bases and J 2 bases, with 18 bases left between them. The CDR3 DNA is TGTGCCAGCACGGGGGGACAGAAGAGTACCTACGAGCAGTACTTC. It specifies CASTGGQKSTYEQYF.

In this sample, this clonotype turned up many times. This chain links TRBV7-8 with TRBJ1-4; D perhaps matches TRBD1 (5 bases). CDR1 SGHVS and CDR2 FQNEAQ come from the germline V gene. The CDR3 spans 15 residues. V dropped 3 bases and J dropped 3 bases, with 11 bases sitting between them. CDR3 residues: CASSLGRGPNEKLFF. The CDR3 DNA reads TGTGCCAGCAGCTTGGGGAGGGGACCTAATGAAAAACTGTTTTTT.

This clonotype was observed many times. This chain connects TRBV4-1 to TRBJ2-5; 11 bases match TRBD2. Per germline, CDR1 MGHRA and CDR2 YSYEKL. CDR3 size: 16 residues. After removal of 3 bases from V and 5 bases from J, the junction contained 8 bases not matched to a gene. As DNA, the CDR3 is TGCGCCAGCAGCCACGTGGTAGCGGGGGGGCTGGAGACCCAGTACTTC. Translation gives CASSHVVAGGLETQYF.

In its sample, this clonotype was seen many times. CDR3 residues: CATRTAKTVDEQFF. The CDR3 DNA sequence: TGTGCCACTAGAACTGCTAAGACAGTGGATGAGCAGTTCTTC. The chain couples TRBV15 to TRBJ2-1; a weak D match, TRBD1 (5 bases). CDR1 and CDR2 (germline): LNHNV, YYDKDF (reference sequence). V was clipped by 9 bases and J by 8 bases, with 20 bases between them. The CDR3 spans 14 residues.

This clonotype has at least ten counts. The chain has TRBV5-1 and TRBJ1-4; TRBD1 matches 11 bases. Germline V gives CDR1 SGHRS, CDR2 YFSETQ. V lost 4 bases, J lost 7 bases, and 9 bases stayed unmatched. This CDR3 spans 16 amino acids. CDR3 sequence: CASSAWTGGEGEKLFF. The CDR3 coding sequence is TGCGCCAGCAGCGCGTGGACAGGGGGCGAAGGTGAAAAACTGTTTTTT.

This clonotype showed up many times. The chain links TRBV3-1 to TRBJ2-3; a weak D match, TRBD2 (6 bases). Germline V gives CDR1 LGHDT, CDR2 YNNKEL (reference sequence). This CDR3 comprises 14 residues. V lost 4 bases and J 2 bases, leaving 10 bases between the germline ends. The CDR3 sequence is CASSLRGTTDTQYF. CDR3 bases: TGTGCCAGCAGCCTCCGGGGGACCACAGATACGCAGTATTTT.

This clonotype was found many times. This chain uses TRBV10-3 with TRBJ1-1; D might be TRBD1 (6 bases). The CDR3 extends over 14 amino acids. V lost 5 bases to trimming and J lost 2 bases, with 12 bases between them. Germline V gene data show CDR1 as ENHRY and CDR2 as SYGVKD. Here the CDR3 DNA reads TGTGCCATCAGTAGGACAGAACAAAACACTGAAGCTTTCTTT. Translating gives CAISRTEQNTEAFF.

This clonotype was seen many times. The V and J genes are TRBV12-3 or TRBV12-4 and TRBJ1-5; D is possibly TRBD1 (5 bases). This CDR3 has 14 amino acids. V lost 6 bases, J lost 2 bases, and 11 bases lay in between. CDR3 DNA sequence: TGTGCCAGCAGGCCTCAGGGAGGCAATCAGCCCCAGCATTTT. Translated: CASRPQGGNQPQHF.

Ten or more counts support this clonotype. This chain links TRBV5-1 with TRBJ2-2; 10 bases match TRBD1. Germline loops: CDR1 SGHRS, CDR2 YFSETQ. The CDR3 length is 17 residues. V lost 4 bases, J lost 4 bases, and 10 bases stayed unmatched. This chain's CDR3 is CASSPSGTGVATGELFF. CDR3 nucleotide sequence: TGCGCCAGCAGCCCATCCGGGACAGGGGTAGCCACCGGGGAGCTGTTTTTT.

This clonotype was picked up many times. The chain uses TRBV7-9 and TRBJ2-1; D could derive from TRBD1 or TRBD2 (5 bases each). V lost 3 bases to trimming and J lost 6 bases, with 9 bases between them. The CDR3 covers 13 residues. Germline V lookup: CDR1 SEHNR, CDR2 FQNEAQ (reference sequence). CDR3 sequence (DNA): TGTGCCAGCAGCTTGCTTGGGGGCAATGAGCAGTTCTTC. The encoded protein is CASSLLGGNEQFF.

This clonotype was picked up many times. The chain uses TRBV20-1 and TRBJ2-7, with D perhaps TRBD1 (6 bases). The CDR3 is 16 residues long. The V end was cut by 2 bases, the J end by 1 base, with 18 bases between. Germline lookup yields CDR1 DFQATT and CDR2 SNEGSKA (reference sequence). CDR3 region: CSARPMDRMSSYEQYF. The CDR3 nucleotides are TGCAGTGCTAGACCGATGGACAGAATGTCGTCCTACGAGCAGTACTTC.

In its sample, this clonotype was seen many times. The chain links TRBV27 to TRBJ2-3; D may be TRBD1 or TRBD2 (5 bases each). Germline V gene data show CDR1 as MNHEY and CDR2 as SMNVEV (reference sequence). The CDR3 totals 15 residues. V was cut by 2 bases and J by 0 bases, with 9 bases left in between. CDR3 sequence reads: CASSLRDESTDTQYF. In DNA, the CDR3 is TGTGCCAGCAGTTTAAGGGACGAGAGCACAGATACGCAGTATTTT.

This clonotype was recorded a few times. The CDR3 DNA is TGTGCCAGCAGCGCCCGGGATCTCACCGAGCAGTACTTC. Its protein is CASSARDLTEQYF. The genes are TRBV9 and TRBJ2-7, with D possibly being TRBD2 (5 bases). Trimming took 3 bases from V and 6 from J, leaving 13 bases between them. Germline CDR1 reads SGDLS; CDR2 reads YYNGEE. This CDR3 has 13 residues.

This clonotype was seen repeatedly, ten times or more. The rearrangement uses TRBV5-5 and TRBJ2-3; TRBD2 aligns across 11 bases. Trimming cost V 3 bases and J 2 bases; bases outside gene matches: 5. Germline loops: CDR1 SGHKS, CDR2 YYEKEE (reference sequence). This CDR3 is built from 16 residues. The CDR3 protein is CASSSRTSGYTDTQYF. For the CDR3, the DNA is TGTGCCAGCAGCTCCCGGACTAGCGGGTACACAGATACGCAGTATTTT.